This TCR beta chain originates from a study of vaccination and CD4 T cells after COVID-19. To note about this clonotype: What it binds is not known. The junction differs from germline at one of its ends, possibly a read error.

Indicated treatment: roughly 10-day PBMC culture with coronavirus spike peptide pools or control peptides (ViraFEST assay). The assay that was used to sequence DNA from cultured CD4+ T cells was the Oncomine TCR Beta short-read assay. TCRdb passed the PCR reads through MiXCR, listing each CDR3 protein once. The sample consists of approximately 13,000 distinct CDR3 sequences, almost 40% of them appearing once. The sample taken for sequencing was CD4+ T cells from blood, cultured in vitro. The source is a human donor who had recovered from COVID-19.

The CDR3 DNA sequence: TGTGCCACCGCTGCAGGGGACAACTCCTACGAGCGGTACTTC. Encoded protein: CATAAGDNSYERYF. This chain connects TRBV15 to TRBJ2-7; D perhaps matches TRBD1 (6 bases). The CDR3 runs 14 residues. Looked up from germline, CDR1 is LNHNV and CDR2 is YYDKDF (reference sequence). Based on the CDR3 plus reference TRBV15 and TRBJ2-7, the full variable domain is DAMVIQNPRYQVTQFGKPVTLSCSQTLNHNVMYWYQQKSSQAPKLLFHYYDKDFNNEADTPDNFQSRRPNTSFCFLDIRSPGLGDTAMYLCATAAGDNSYERYFGPGTRLTVT.